This T cell receptor (beta chain) was retrieved from a study of blood T cell repertoires in COVID-19. Study details: T cells, B-cell-depleted T cells, or PBMCs supplied cDNA or gDNA.

V was clipped by 5 bases and J by 5 bases, with 10 bases between them. The CDR3 sequence is 13 residues long. Methods used by the authors: Reference gene primer amplification gave estimated nucleated cell counts. This table comes from immunoSEQ multiplex PCR, and its TCRdb copy is limited to in-frame clones, with some not included. The DNA was the basis for D and trimming; V, J and clone size are from that table. This table has 150,000 to 200,000 clones, about 85% appearing once. Sample: peripheral blood. This clonotype originated in an elderly woman in a cohort sampled during active or convalescent COVID-19. V gene TRBV12-3 or TRBV12-4 combines with J gene TRBJ1-5; no clear D. For the CDR3, the DNA is TGTGCCAGCAGTAACTTCTATGATCAGCCCCAGCATTTT. Protein product: CASSNFYDQPQHF.